These T cell receptor beta chains were read from a single sample in a study of human T cells and chemical hapten exposure. One entry per CDR3 protein results from TCRdb running MiXCR on the RACE reads. Of 250,000 or so distinct CDR3 sequences in the sample, roughly 7.4% were seen once. Specimen: whole blood, collected in connection with sensitization to the hapten diphenylcyclopropenone (DPC). The receptors come from a young man with alopecia areata. Some clones in this sample may be carry-over from other donors' samples. The conserved cysteine and the conserved F or W are not part of the CDR3 here.

TRBV7-6 13 ASSSTPGVYNEQF
TRBV5-1 11 ASTRRGTDTQY
TRBV7-9 12 ASSFLPETGGAF
TRBV7-2 14 ASSLTQGLEGGKLF
TRBV20-1 13 SARDPGPGGNIQY
TRBV4-3 12 ASSQEPAPYGYT
TRBV12-3/TRBV12-4 14 ASSLSGTGSTDTQY
TRBV2 15 ASSTQKGGIVPGELF
TRBV6-1 12 ASSELVINQPQH
TRBV10-3 10 ATHRNTGELF
TRBV18 12 ASSTQAMNTEAF
TRBV6-6 13 ASTRQGAMNTEAF
TRBV5-1 13 ASSLEGMAGETQY
TRBV6-1 13 ASSVAGTYTDTQY
TRBV11-2 17 ASSLEGLAGDHAYNEQF
TRBV6-5 13 ASSYRGAATGELF
TRBV20-1 12 SASGGQENQPQH
TRBV2 11 ASSEHRFGELF
TRBV6-1 13 ASSEWTGAQETQY
TRBV27 14 ASSWGTSGGYNEQF
TRBV29-1 11 SVPPDTNTEAF
TRBV20-1 13 SARQPRGAPDTQY
TRBV5-6 9 ASSFQGEAF
TRBV6-2/TRBV6-3 13 ASSYYRGLRTEAF
TRBV5-1 14 ASSSGTGGFPYGYT
TRBV6-1 11 ASTEGGQGPQH
TRBV5-6 13 ASSRKQIKADTQY
TRBV6-2/TRBV6-3 10 ASRHRLLGYT
TRBV9 12 ASSVEGTPHGYT
TRBV19 12 ASGEGSDTGELF
TRBV6-5 18 ASRPSPRDRNNLAKNIQY
TRBV12-3/TRBV12-4 11 ASRGQGLQPQH
TRBV2 11 ASLIDPGDEQF
TRBV7-2 14 ASSTGTYSSGNTIY
TRBV4-1 14 ASSQGLQGANTEAF
TRBV6-6 12 ASSYSVQLDGQY
TRBV5-1 13 ASSLATDSTDTQY
TRBV24-1 14 ATSDSYAGGEYTQY
TRBV7-8 13 ASSLEGFSNQPQH
TRBV12-3/TRBV12-4 13 ASSLLAGRTDTQY
TRBV6-2/TRBV6-3 15 ASSQRQSMPLQETQY
TRBV20-1 12 SAWTSGGTDTQY
TRBV5-1 11 ASSFRGQETQY
TRBV27 9 ASSSPNQGY
TRBV14 13 ASSLTGTFGNTIY
TRBV29-1 11 SVENRAGYGYT